This T cell receptor (beta chain) was sequenced for a study of T cells in Graves' hyperthyroidism and ophthalmopathy. Whole-study results and caveats: Blood also held most thyroid clonotypes expanded beyond 0.001. Ophthalmopathy was separated from stable hyperthyroidism by a 13 V-J model.

TCR beta CDR3 region amplification was performed from RNA transcripts. The study used the HTBI primer set for a first-round RT-PCR of the TCR CDR3. TCRdb ran MiXCR on the multiplex PCR reads and lists one entry per CDR3 protein. The sample lists about 260,000 distinct CDR3 sequences, less than 30% occurring once. Diagnostic decisions used clinical symptoms, serum thyroxine and TRAb, thyroid ultrasound and orbital computed tomography. This blood was taken when hyperthyroidism was first diagnosed, before any ophthalmopathy symptoms existed. This clonotype was seen at least ten times. What it recognizes is unknown. The germline V gene encodes CDR1 LNHDA and CDR2 SQIVND (reference sequence). The CDR3 consists of 14 residues. V was clipped by 4 bases and J by 2 bases, with 9 bases between them.

Specimen: blood. This rearrangement joins TRBV19 to TRBJ1-3, with no clear D. The sequence derives from a man in his forties with Graves' hyperthyroidism that later progressed to Graves' ophthalmopathy. The CDR3 is CASSRAFTGNTIYF. The CDR3 DNA reads as TGTGCCAGTAGTAGAGCTTTCACTGGAAACACCATATATTTT.